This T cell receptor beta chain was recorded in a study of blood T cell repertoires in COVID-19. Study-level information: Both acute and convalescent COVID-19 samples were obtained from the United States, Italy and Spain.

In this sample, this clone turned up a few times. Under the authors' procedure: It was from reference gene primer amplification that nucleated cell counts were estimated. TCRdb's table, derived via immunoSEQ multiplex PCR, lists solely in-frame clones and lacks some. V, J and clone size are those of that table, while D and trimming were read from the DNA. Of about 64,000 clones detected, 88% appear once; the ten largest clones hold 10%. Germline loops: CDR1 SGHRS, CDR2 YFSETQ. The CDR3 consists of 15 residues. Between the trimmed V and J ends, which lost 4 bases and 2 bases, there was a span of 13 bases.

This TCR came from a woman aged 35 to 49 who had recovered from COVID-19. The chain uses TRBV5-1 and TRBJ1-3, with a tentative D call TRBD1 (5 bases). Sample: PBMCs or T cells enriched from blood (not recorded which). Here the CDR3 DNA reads TGCGCCAGCAGCGCCGGGGGTGATACTGGAAACACCATATATTTT. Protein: CASSAGGDTGNTIYF. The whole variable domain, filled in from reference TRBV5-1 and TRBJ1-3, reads KAGVTQTPRYLIKTRGQQVTLSCSPISGHRSVSWYQQTPGQGLQFLFEYFSETQRNKGNFPGRFSGRQFSNSRSEMNVSTLELGDSALYLCASSAGGDTGNTIYFGEGSWLTVV.